The T cell receptor beta chain under discussion was sequenced for a study of blood T cell repertoires in COVID-19. Study overall: Samples came from the United States, Italy and Spain, spanning acute and convalescent COVID-19.

Here immunoSEQ multiplex PCR was the method, and the copy in TCRdb shows in-frame clones only, minus some. The top ten clones hold about 2.5% of a sample with about 160,000 clones, approximately 91% of them seen once. CDR3 length: 13 residues. Per germline, CDR1 GTSNPN and CDR2 SVGIG (reference sequence). Trimming cost V 1 base and J 7 bases; bases outside gene matches: 6. This chain connects TRBV30 to TRBJ1-2; 7 nucleotides match TRBD1. The sequence was collected from a young man with acute or convalescent COVID-19. Material for sequencing was peripheral blood. The CDR3 nucleotides read TGTGCCTGGAGTGCCGAGGGGGCAGGTGGCTACACCTTC. Residues: CAWSAEGAGGYTF.